Listed here is a single T cell receptor beta chain. The antigen it recognizes is unknown. No qualities accompany the bases; no much larger clone lies one base away. The data were obtained in a study of cytomegalovirus exposure and HLA in healthy donors (dated by TCRdb to 2016 to 2017). At the level of the whole study: An earlier analysis of more than 550 of the donors reported 250 to 300 Gb of sequence data and 100 million to 120 million unique TCR beta sequences obtained from around 190 million T cells. HLA typing included class I and class II loci at four-digit resolution. Donor age, sex, ethnicity and CMV serostatus were collected together with the repertoire data. An early release covering over 500 HLA-typed donors comprised about 300 gigabases of sequencing data and 65 million to 100 million unique TCR sequences. Of the approximately 400 genotyped donors, roughly 85% fell in the genetic ancestry cluster associated with self-reported Caucasian donors. A separate validation cohort of approximately 120 different subjects was used in addition to the 666-subject first cohort. Typing coverage varied by locus: roughly 620-640 donors for A, B, C, DRB1 and DQB1; roughly 510 for DQA1; approximately 570 for DPA1; around 490 for DPB1. Rather than drawing on any new phenotypic data, the later analysis identified candidate immune exposures from TCR beta sequences and the way those sequences occurred across donors. A later analysis re-examined previously published TCR beta repertoires from more than 600 donors and added high-resolution HLA genotyping to investigate patterns of TCR occurrence. To predict cytomegalovirus infection status, the study brought together high-throughput TCR immunosequencing, statistical association of individual TCRs with disease status, and machine learning. In a later genetic analysis, genome-wide SNP genotypes for about 55% of the roughly 700 donors were used, and that subset was treated as a discovery cohort. The aim of the study was to test whether cataloging public T cell receptors could identify signatures of past pathogen exposure. Several DR-DQ haplotypes were handled as single units for association and clustering, since linkage in the cohort was strong. All discovery cohort repertoires had been generated using a single sequencing platform. The T cell repertoires of under 700 subjects were profiled by immunosequencing and related to cytomegalovirus serostatus. Among about 360 genotyped donors of the cohort, an average of around 240,000 unique TCR beta nucleotide sequences were sequenced per donor, 15% to 20% of them non-productive. To decide whether each TCR beta V gene segment behaved as functional or pseudogenic, an earlier analysis of some 600 of the donors relied on high-throughput TCR beta sequencing. Beyond this particular receptor, the publication reports: The cohort was sequenced for TCR beta chains only, and without alpha or paired-chain data the features that could be detected were limited. The authors suggested that the approach could potentially be generalized to other disease states and immunological phenotypes. The study gave a list of over 150 TCR beta chains associated with cytomegalovirus. According to a later genetic analysis, donors in an Asian-associated ancestry cluster had fewer N-insertions in productive TCRs than the approximately 700-donor mean. A further reported finding was that TCR beta sequences accurately predicted the HLA-A and HLA-B alleles for most subjects in the first cohort. Most TCR sequences were observed very rarely across donors, whereas some public TCRs were present in many individuals. In an earlier analysis of 587 of the donors, most TCR beta V segments appeared in productive rearrangements about 87% or about 30% of the time, broadly matching IMGT annotations. When HLA alleles, especially DR and DQ, strongly co-occurred, attributing TCR associations to individual alleles was difficult. Some IMGT-functional V segments, including TRBV6-2 and TRBV6-3, could not be told apart with the 87-base-pair reads, so those segments were excluded. In vitro tests confirmed that a few of the cytomegalovirus-associated TCR beta chains recognize cytomegalovirus antigens. Because HLA typing was missing for some donors at each locus, association tests included only the typed subset. Specific HLA alleles were associated with 16,951 TCR beta sequences at a false discovery rate of 0.05 in a later analysis. Most CMV-associated TCR beta chains appeared to be HLA-restricted in a later analysis, and the HLA associations seemed to be driven largely by CMV exposure. Because counts were too low, under 20 rarely observed V segments, including chromosome 9 orphons, were left out of the earlier analysis of roughly 600 of the donors. Presence/absence analyses assumed roughly uniform sequencing depth across donors, an assumption that may not hold. Linkage disequilibrium might explain the correlated functional status among segregating V segments, but an unknown experimental factor could not be ruled out. In a later analysis, HLA-associated TCR beta chains were found to be more clonally expanded and to have lower generation probabilities than equally common non-associated chains. A later analysis found that TCR association rates varied across HLA loci, with DRB1 alleles showing the most associated TCRs and HLA-C alleles the fewest. V-gene and J-gene trimming of TCR beta chains was associated with a missense DCLRE1C variant in a later genetic analysis, and the association was replicated in an independent cohort. Immune exposure information for the cohort was limited to CMV serostatus. The sequencing pipeline was judged likely to have produced a cluster of highly shared sequence variants as a technical artifact. Several of the top co-occurrence clusters appeared to be linked to parvovirus B19, influenza, CMV and Epstein-Barr virus, according to a later analysis. The classifier was reported to diagnose cytomegalovirus status with high specificity and sensitivity in both the original and validation cohorts.

The cohort comprised 670 or so healthy bone marrow donors. At the time of sampling, all cohort members were nominally healthy, though unrecorded immune exposures were likely present. The donor tested CMV seropositive and was one of the 289 seropositive cohort members. Every donor gave a peripheral blood sample, and the peripheral blood mononuclear cells from that sample were used for TCR beta sequencing. The Qiagen DNeasy Blood Extraction Kit was used to extract genomic DNA from the blood cell samples. Receptors were amplified or captured by the immunoSEQ multiplex PCR assay. The multiplex PCR relied on a mix of 60 forward primers for TCR Vbeta segments and 13 reverse primers for TCR Jbeta segments. A multiplex PCR assay on genomic DNA amplified the CDR3 region of rearranged TCR beta genes. Amplified TCR beta libraries were sequenced as 87-base-pair reads on the Illumina HiSeq System. Per the authors' processing: Across the 600 to 700 repertoires, a later analysis counted tens of millions of unique TCR beta chains, some 11 million of which were shared by at least two donors. To remove PCR and sequencing errors, raw reads were error-corrected and collapsed into unique sequences using a nearest-neighbor algorithm that merged closely related sequences. To assign V, D and J gene segments, CDR3 sequences were aligned to IMGT reference sequences. Each retained sequence needed at least a six-nucleotide match to both a V gene segment and a J gene segment. A rearrangement was called productive if the CDR3 had no stop codons and remained in frame with V and J, and every other rearrangement was called non-productive. CDR3 was defined by IMGT convention, running from the second conserved V-encoded cysteine to the conserved J-encoded phenylalanine. The earlier analysis of a few hundred of the donors excluded any sequence lacking an unambiguous match to a single V gene segment. An earlier analysis of a few hundred of the donors classified V segments as functional when productive rearrangements were above 56.7% and as segregating when the standard deviation between donors was above 5%. A statistical classification framework was developed to diagnose cytomegalovirus status using the catalog of TCR beta chain sequences. V and J gene assignment, in a later analysis, came from comparing TCR nucleotide sequences with IMGT/GENE-DB human TR gene sequences. Using the TCRdist pipeline, a later analysis assigned CDR3 sequences along with most-parsimonious VDJ recombination scenarios. In a later analysis, each TCR beta chain was defined by its CDR3 amino acid sequence together with its V-gene family, and reads lacking a unique V-gene family were excluded. As a way to deal with suspected cross-contamination and a sequencing artifact, a later analysis dropped 592 nucleotide sequences that were highly shared and had low generation probability. A later analysis calculated a clonal expansion index for each public chain from normalized within-repertoire ranks of inferred template counts. Generation probabilities in a later analysis came from a VDJ recombination model fitted to out-of-frame rearrangements, and those results were checked against IGoR. In a later analysis, hypergeometric tests were used to score TCR-TCR, TCR-HLA and TCR-CMV co-occurrence, with a repertoire-size bias correction applied to TCR pairs. To estimate false discovery rates, a later analysis permuted the HLA or CMV assignments 20 times. In a later analysis, co-occurring TCRs were grouped with DBSCAN, and TCRdist sequence similarity was added when clustering was performed within HLA-allele-positive subsets. For co-occurrence clustering, repertoires with fewer than 30,000 or more than 120,000 public chains were excluded, along with roughly 5 repertoires with anomalous nucleotide sharing. The source is immuneACCESS, and TCRdb retained only in-frame sequences with V and J called. Part of the clones is not carried over; for the studies checked, unresolved V genes explain less than half of this, and the remainder is unexplained. Clone size and V and J calls were adopted from that table, with D and trimming inferred from the DNA. The sample profile shows roughly 95,000 clones; about 80% of them were found once. In total, the top ten clones hold around 5.3% of the sample.

The cysteine opens and the phenylalanine closes a CDR3 of 14 amino acids. Only the CDR3 part of the read is kept: 42 bases, read in frame from the first base. From the germline V gene, CDR1 is SGHRS and CDR2 is YFSETQ. The germline ends are 10 bases apart after V is trimmed by 0 bases and J by 4 bases. In this chain, TRBV5-1 is recombined with TRBJ1-2; the D segment could be TRBD1, given 5 matching bases. This clonotype originated in a young man in good health and CMV-seropositive. Material for sequencing was PBMCs. The CDR3 loop reads CASSLDGGGYGYTF. DNA sequence: TGCGCCAGCAGCTTGGACGGCGGGGGCTATGGCTACACCTTC.